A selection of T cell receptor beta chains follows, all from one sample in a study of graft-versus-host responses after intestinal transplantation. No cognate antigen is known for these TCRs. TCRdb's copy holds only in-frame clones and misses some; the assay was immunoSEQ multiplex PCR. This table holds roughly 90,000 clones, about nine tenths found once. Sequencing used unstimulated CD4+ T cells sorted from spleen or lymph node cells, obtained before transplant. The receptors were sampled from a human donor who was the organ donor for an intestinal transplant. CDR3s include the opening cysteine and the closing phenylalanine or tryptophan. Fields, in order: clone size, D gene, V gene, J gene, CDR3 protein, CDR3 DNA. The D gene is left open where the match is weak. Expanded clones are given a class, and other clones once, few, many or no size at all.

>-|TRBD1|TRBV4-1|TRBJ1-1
CASSQDATPRTGEAFF
TGCGCCAGCAGCCAAGACGCAACCCCGAGGACAGGGGAAGCTTTCTTT
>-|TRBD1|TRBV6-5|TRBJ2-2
CASSSPGQRTGELFF
TGTGCCAGCAGTTCTCCGGGACAGCGGACCGGGGAGCTGTTTTTT
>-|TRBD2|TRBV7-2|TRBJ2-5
CASLYSSGVKTQYF
TGTGCCAGCCTTTACTCCAGCGGGGTGAAGACCCAGTACTTC
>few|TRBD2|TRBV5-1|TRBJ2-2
CASSLTSGTRDTGELFF
TGCGCCAGCAGCTTGACTAGCGGGACACGTGACACCGGGGAGCTGTTTTTT
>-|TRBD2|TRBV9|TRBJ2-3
CASSGVGSRGGTDTQYF
TGTGCCAGCAGCGGGGTTGGATCGCGGGGGGGCACAGATACGCAGTATTTT
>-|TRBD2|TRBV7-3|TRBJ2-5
CASSPRLAGPETQYF
TGTGCCAGCAGCCCCAGACTAGCGGGCCCAGAGACCCAGTACTTC
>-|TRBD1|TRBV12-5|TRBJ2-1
CASGLVAGGNEQFF
TGTGCTAGTGGTTTGGTCGCAGGGGGCAATGAGCAGTTCTTC
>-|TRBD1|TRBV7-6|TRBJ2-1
CASEPDLQGSSYNEQFF
TGTGCCAGTGAGCCCGATTTACAGGGGAGCTCCTACAATGAGCAGTTCTTC
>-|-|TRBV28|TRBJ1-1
CASSLSEAEAFF
TGTGCCAGCAGTTTATCCGAGGCTGAAGCTTTCTTT
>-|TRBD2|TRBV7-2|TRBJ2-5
CASSQRGVQETQYF
TGTGCCAGCAGCCAGCGGGGGGTCCAAGAGACCCAGTACTTC
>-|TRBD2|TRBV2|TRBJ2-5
CASRWGLAGETQYF
TGTGCCAGCAGATGGGGACTAGCGGGAGAGACCCAGTACTTC
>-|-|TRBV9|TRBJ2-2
CASSLRTSTNTGELFF
TGTGCCAGCAGCCTTCGGACATCTACGAACACCGGGGAGCTGTTTTTT
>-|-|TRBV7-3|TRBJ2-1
CASSLRPESRGGEQFF
TGTGCCAGCAGCTTAAGGCCAGAGAGCCGAGGGGGTGAGCAGTTCTTC
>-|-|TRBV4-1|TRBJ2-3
CASSQGMYPAVDGTDTQYF
TGCGCCAGCAGCCAAGGCATGTATCCAGCGGTAGACGGCACAGATACGCAGTATTTT
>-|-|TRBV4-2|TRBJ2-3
CASSQDAWGTQSTDTQYF
TGTGCCAGCAGCCAAGATGCATGGGGGACTCAGAGCACAGATACGCAGTATTTT
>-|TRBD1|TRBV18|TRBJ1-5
CASSPDRGIGQPQHF
TGTGCCAGCTCACCAGACAGGGGAATAGGTCAGCCCCAGCATTTT
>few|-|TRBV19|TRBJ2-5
CASSRISPRKETQYF
TGTGCCAGTAGTAGAATATCACCTAGAAAAGAGACCCAGTACTTC
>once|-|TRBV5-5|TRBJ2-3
CASSHSTDTQYF
TGTGCCAGCAGCCATAGCACAGATACGCAGTATTTT
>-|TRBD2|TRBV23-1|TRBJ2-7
CASSQSTSGQYEQYF
TGCGCCAGCAGTCAATCGACTAGCGGACAATACGAGCAGTACTTC
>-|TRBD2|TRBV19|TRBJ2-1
CASRGTSVSSSYNEQFF
TGTGCCAGCCGGGGGACTAGCGTTTCGAGCTCCTACAATGAGCAGTTCTTC
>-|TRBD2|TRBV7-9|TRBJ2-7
CASSFVSGNEGEQYF
TGTGCCAGCAGCTTTGTTAGCGGGAATGAGGGCGAGCAGTACTTC
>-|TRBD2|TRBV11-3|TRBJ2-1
CASSQPGGALLNEQFF
TGTGCCAGCAGCCAACCCGGGGGGGCCTTACTGAATGAGCAGTTCTTC
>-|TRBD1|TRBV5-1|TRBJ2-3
CASSRGQGADTQYF
TGCGCCAGCAGCCGGGGACAGGGGGCAGATACGCAGTATTTT
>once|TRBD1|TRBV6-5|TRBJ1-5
CASRLDRGRPQHF
TGTGCCAGCAGACTGGACAGGGGACGGCCCCAGCATTTT
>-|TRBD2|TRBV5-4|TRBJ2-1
CASSSPGLEQFF
TGTGCCAGCAGCTCCCCGGGACTAGAGCAGTTCTTC
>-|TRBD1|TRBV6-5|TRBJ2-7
CASIRQGYEQYF
TGTGCCAGCATCCGACAGGGCTACGAGCAGTACTTC
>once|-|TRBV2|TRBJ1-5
CAIKEGHQPQHF
TGTGCCATCAAAGAGGGTCATCAGCCCCAGCATTTT
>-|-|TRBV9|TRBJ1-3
CASSVGGVDGNTIYF
TGTGCCAGCAGCGTAGGCGGGGTCGACGGAAACACCATATATTTT
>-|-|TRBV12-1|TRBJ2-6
CASSAGTVIGQSRANVLTF
TGTGCCAGCAGCGCAGGAACTGTAATAGGACAAAGTCGGGCCAACGTCCTGACTTTC
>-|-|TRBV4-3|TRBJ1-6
CASSQGNVGRNSPLHF
TGCGCCAGCAGCCAGGGGAACGTGGGGCGGAATTCACCCCTCCACTTT
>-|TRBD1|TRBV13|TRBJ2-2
CASSVRGLSGELFF
TGTGCCAGCAGCGTCAGGGGGCTTAGCGGGGAGCTGTTTTTT
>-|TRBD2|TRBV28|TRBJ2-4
CASSSLNYGLAGGQKPAKNIQYF
TGTGCCAGCAGTTCCTTAAATTACGGACTAGCGGGAGGACAAAAACCAGCCAAAAACATTCAGTACTTC
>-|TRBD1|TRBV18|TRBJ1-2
CASSPRILTGGGPNGYTF
TGTGCCAGCTCGCCAAGGATTCTTACAGGGGGCGGCCCCAATGGCTACACCTTC
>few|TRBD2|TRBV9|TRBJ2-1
CASSVAGTSLYNEQFF
TGTGCCAGCAGCGTAGCCGGGACTAGCCTCTACAATGAGCAGTTCTTC
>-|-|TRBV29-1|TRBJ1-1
CSHRTVNTEAFF
TGCAGCCACAGGACGGTGAACACTGAAGCTTTCTTT
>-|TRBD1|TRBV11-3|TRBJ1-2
CASSYPPDRSGYTF
TGTGCCAGCAGCTACCCACCGGACAGGTCTGGCTACACCTTC
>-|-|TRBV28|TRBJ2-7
CASTMMGSTYEQYF
TGTGCCAGCACCATGATGGGGAGCACCTACGAGCAGTACTTC
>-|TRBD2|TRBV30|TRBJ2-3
CAWVSGGVDTQYF
TGTGCCTGGGTTAGCGGGGGGGTAGATACGCAGTATTTT
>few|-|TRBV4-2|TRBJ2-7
CASSYRGEQYF
TGTGCCAGCAGCTACCGGGGCGAGCAGTACTTC
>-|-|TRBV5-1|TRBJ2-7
CASRRVRDSLYEQYF
TGCGCCAGCAGAAGGGTCCGGGACTCACTGTACGAGCAGTACTTC